This note documents a single TCR beta chain sequence. This entry belongs to a study of blood T cell repertoires in COVID-19. On the study more broadly: Acute-phase and convalescent COVID-19 samples originated in the United States, Italy and Spain. Sources were T cells, B-cell-depleted T cells, or PBMCs; the material itself was cDNA or gDNA.

Germline CDR1 and CDR2: LGHNA and YSLEER. The ends were cut back, 0 bases at V and 0 bases at J, with 12 bases in the middle. The CDR3 runs 18 residues. Sequencing was performed with immunoSEQ multiplex PCR; in TCRdb, only in-frame clones are kept and a portion is missing. Altogether 150,000 to 200,000 clones are present, over 85% being singletons, with the ten largest covering around 2%. This receptor was obtained from a woman aged 60-75 years with COVID-19, enrolled during active disease. The sequenced sample was peripheral blood. V is TRBV4-3 and J is TRBJ2-6; D is unresolved. In DNA form, the CDR3 reads TGCGCCAGCAGCCAAGATCTTACAGCCGGCTCTGGGGCCAACGTCCTGACTTTC. Its protein product is CASSQDLTAGSGANVLTF.